A selection of T cell receptor beta chains follows, all from one sample in a study of shared clonotypes between healthy human individuals. Profiled with immunoSEQ multiplex PCR; TCRdb holds only in-frame clones, not every one. The table includes 640,000 or so clones, 72% detected once. The specimen was memory CD4+ T cells sorted from blood. The receptors stem from a woman aged 25 to 39 in good health. CDR3s include the opening cysteine and the closing phenylalanine or tryptophan. A D gene is named only where the DNA matches it firmly. Where a row states a size, it is once, few, many or the class of an expanded clone; other rows omit it.

d_gene: TRBD1; abundance: once; j_gene: TRBJ2-7; v_gene: TRBV7-3; CDR3aa: CASSSWDRGYEQYF; CDR3nt: TGTGCCAGCAGCTCCTGGGACAGGGGGTACGAGCAGTACTTC
d_gene: TRBD1; abundance: -; j_gene: TRBJ2-6; v_gene: TRBV11-2; CDR3aa: CASSVDRAGANVLTF; CDR3nt: TGTGCCAGCAGCGTCGACAGGGCTGGGGCCAACGTCCTGACTTTC
d_gene: TRBD2; abundance: once; j_gene: TRBJ2-5; v_gene: TRBV29-1; CDR3aa: CSVEAVAGGQETQYF; CDR3nt: TGCAGCGTTGAAGCCGTAGCGGGAGGGCAAGAGACCCAGTACTTC
d_gene: -; abundance: -; j_gene: TRBJ2-2; v_gene: TRBV12-5; CDR3aa: CASASRGLLNTGELFF; CDR3nt: TGTGCTAGTGCCTCCCGGGGGTTATTAAACACCGGGGAGCTGTTTTTT
d_gene: TRBD1; abundance: -; j_gene: TRBJ1-4; v_gene: TRBV7-8; CDR3aa: CASSLQGVGEKLFF; CDR3nt: TGTGCCAGCAGCTTACAGGGGGTGGGAGAAAAACTGTTTTTT
d_gene: TRBD1; abundance: -; j_gene: TRBJ2-5; v_gene: TRBV5-1; CDR3aa: CASRQTGTGYQETQYF; CDR3nt: TGCGCCAGCAGGCAAACCGGGACAGGGTACCAAGAGACCCAGTACTTC
d_gene: -; abundance: -; j_gene: TRBJ1-1; v_gene: TRBV7-2; CDR3aa: CASSLAGLNTEAFF; CDR3nt: TGTGCCAGCAGCTTAGCAGGGTTGAACACTGAAGCTTTCTTT
d_gene: -; abundance: once; j_gene: TRBJ2-1; v_gene: TRBV7-2; CDR3aa: CASRSQGRGMYNEQFF; CDR3nt: TGTGCCAGCAGGTCACAGGGTCGGGGAATGTACAATGAGCAGTTCTTC
d_gene: TRBD2; abundance: -; j_gene: TRBJ2-3; v_gene: TRBV28; CDR3aa: CASSLGSAGGPEDTQYF; CDR3nt: TGTGCCAGCAGTTTAGGGTCGGCGGGAGGGCCGGAAGATACGCAGTATTTT
d_gene: -; abundance: -; j_gene: TRBJ1-1; v_gene: TRBV14; CDR3aa: CASRLVGGTEAFF; CDR3nt: TGTGCCAGCCGCCTAGTGGGAGGCACTGAAGCTTTCTTT
d_gene: -; abundance: -; j_gene: TRBJ1-2; v_gene: TRBV18; CDR3aa: CASSQETDYGYTF; CDR3nt: TGTGCCAGCTCACAGGAAACCGATTATGGCTACACCTTC
d_gene: -; abundance: -; j_gene: TRBJ2-7; v_gene: TRBV6-5; CDR3aa: CASSTTYEQYF; CDR3nt: TGTGCCAGCAGTACCACCTACGAGCAGTACTTC
d_gene: TRBD2; abundance: few; j_gene: TRBJ2-1; v_gene: TRBV7-2; CDR3aa: CASSRRSGSSHNEQFF; CDR3nt: TGTGCCAGCAGTCGACGAAGCGGGAGCAGCCACAATGAGCAGTTCTTC
d_gene: -; abundance: -; j_gene: TRBJ1-1; v_gene: TRBV19; CDR3aa: CASSSYPNTEAFF; CDR3nt: TGTGCCAGTAGTAGTTATCCGAACACTGAAGCTTTCTTT
d_gene: -; abundance: -; j_gene: TRBJ2-7; v_gene: TRBV11-2; CDR3aa: CASSLVEAGAIEQYF; CDR3nt: TGTGCCAGCAGCTTAGTTGAGGCAGGGGCCATTGAGCAGTACTTC
d_gene: TRBD1; abundance: -; j_gene: TRBJ2-2; v_gene: TRBV2; CDR3aa: CASGRDRAVDGELFF; CDR3nt: TGTGCCAGCGGGAGGGACAGGGCCGTTGACGGGGAGCTGTTTTTT
d_gene: -; abundance: few; j_gene: TRBJ1-2; v_gene: TRBV4-1; CDR3aa: CASSQDPPLGANYGYTF; CDR3nt: TGCGCCAGCAGCCAAGATCCGCCCCTAGGGGCTAACTATGGCTACACCTTC
d_gene: TRBD1; abundance: many; j_gene: TRBJ2-3; v_gene: TRBV9; CDR3aa: CASSPPDRGTDTQYF; CDR3nt: TGTGCCAGCAGCCCCCCGGACAGGGGAACAGATACGCAGTATTTT
d_gene: -; abundance: once; j_gene: TRBJ1-2; v_gene: TRBV27; CDR3aa: CASSLFPGYLRYTF; CDR3nt: TGTGCCAGCAGTTTATTCCCAGGTTATCTACGCTACACCTTC
d_gene: -; abundance: few; j_gene: TRBJ2-1; v_gene: TRBV29-1; CDR3aa: CSVAQVFGLNEQFF; CDR3nt: TGCAGCGTTGCCCAGGTTTTTGGTTTAAATGAGCAGTTCTTC
d_gene: -; abundance: -; j_gene: TRBJ2-7; v_gene: TRBV28; CDR3aa: CASSWATYEQYF; CDR3nt: TGTGCCAGCAGTTGGGCAACCTACGAGCAGTACTTC
d_gene: TRBD1; abundance: -; j_gene: TRBJ1-1; v_gene: TRBV5-1; CDR3aa: CASSPGTEGTEAFF; CDR3nt: TGCGCCAGCAGCCCCGGGACAGAAGGTACTGAAGCTTTCTTT
d_gene: -; abundance: -; j_gene: TRBJ2-5; v_gene: TRBV28; CDR3aa: CASSPATHRRGVETQYF; CDR3nt: TGTGCCAGCAGTCCCGCCACCCACCGGAGGGGCGTTGAGACCCAGTACTTC
d_gene: -; abundance: -; j_gene: TRBJ2-5; v_gene: TRBV18; CDR3aa: CASSSTGTETQYF; CDR3nt: TGTGCCAGCTCATCAACAGGGACGGAGACCCAGTACTTC
d_gene: TRBD2; abundance: once; j_gene: TRBJ2-7; v_gene: TRBV30; CDR3aa: CAWINSGKPYEQYF; CDR3nt: TGTGCCTGGATTAATAGCGGGAAGCCCTACGAGCAGTACTTC
d_gene: TRBD2; abundance: -; j_gene: TRBJ2-5; v_gene: TRBV11-2; CDR3aa: CASSPGLAGAPGGTQYF; CDR3nt: TGTGCCAGCAGCCCGGGACTAGCGGGAGCCCCTGGTGGGACCCAGTACTTC
d_gene: TRBD2; abundance: -; j_gene: TRBJ2-1; v_gene: TRBV7-2; CDR3aa: CASSEGLAGYNEQFF; CDR3nt: TGTGCCAGCAGCGAGGGACTAGCGGGTTACAATGAGCAGTTCTTC